The 18 T cell receptor beta chains in this list originate from one sample, sequenced in a study of T cell responses to AZD1222 COVID-19 vaccine. Sequencing was performed with immunoSEQ multiplex PCR; in TCRdb, only in-frame clones are kept and a portion is missing. The table records just under 90,000 clones, about 88% of them present only once. Material: peripheral blood, obtained 28 days after the second AZD1222 dose. These receptors were collected from an adult who received the AZD1222 COVID-19 vaccine.

J is TRBJ2-7 and V is TRBV6-5; 10 nucleotides match TRBD1. The CDR3 consists of 14 residues. Germline CDR1 reads MNHEY; CDR2 reads SVGAGI. With 5 bases clipped from V and 2 bases from J, the junction kept 3 bases outside the gene matches. The CDR3 loop is CASSRGQGAYEQYF. The CDR3 region has the DNA TGTGCCAGCAGTCGAGGACAGGGGGCCTACGAGCAGTACTTC.

The V gene is TRBV6-6, the J gene TRBJ2-7; 8 nucleotides agree with TRBD2. With V trimmed by 6 bases and J by 2 bases, 3 bases remained unmatched. This CDR3 is 13 amino acids long. Germline V lookup: CDR1 MNHNY, CDR2 SVGAGI (reference sequence). As DNA, the CDR3 is TGTGCCAGCAGGTCGGGGGGGGCCTACGAGCAGTACTTC. Protein sequence: CASRSGGAYEQYF.

The chain joins TRBV4-1 to TRBJ1-2; D is unclear. Trimming removed 1 base from V and 5 bases from J, with 20 bases in between. CDR1 and CDR2 from the germline V gene are MGHRA and YSYEKL. The CDR3 covers 17 residues. The CDR3 DNA reads TGCGCCAGCAGCCAAGGAATCGGCCAGCGCCTCCCTTATGGCTACACCTTC. This gives the protein CASSQGIGQRLPYGYTF.

This chain links TRBV11-3 with TRBJ2-1; TRBD1 might be the D (6 bases). The CDR3 contains 14 residues. Germline V gene sequence: CDR1 SGHNT, CDR2 YENEEA. The V end was cut by 0 bases, the J end by 7 bases, with 10 bases between. The CDR3 region has the DNA TGTGCCAGCAGCTTAGAGGGGACAAAAAATGAGCAGTTCTTC. Its translation: CASSLEGTKNEQFF.

J is TRBJ2-1 and V is TRBV7-2, with 13 bases matching TRBD2. The germline V gene encodes CDR1 SGHTA and CDR2 FQGNSA. CDR3 size: 15 residues. After removal of 1 base from V and 15 bases from J, the junction contained 9 bases not matched to a gene. The CDR3 region is CASSLVGTSGAGGFF. The CDR3 DNA follows: TGTGCCAGCAGCTTAGTAGGGACTAGCGGGGCCGGGGGGTTCTTC.

As DNA, the CDR3 is TGTGCCAGCAGCCAAGACAGGGTGAACACTGAAGCTTTCTTT. Protein: CASSQDRVNTEAFF. The chain links TRBV3-1 (or the pseudogene TRBV3-2) to TRBJ1-1; maybe TRBD1 (5 bases). The V end lost 0 bases, the J end lost 0 bases, and 5 bases lay between the germline ends. The CDR3 has 14 residues. Germline V lookup: CDR1 LGHDT, CDR2 YNNKEL (reference sequence).

In this sample, this clone turned up once. V gene TRBV28 combines with J gene TRBJ1-2; D is unresolved. V was shortened by 10 bases and J by 4 bases, with 13 bases between the two germline ends. The CDR3 totals 12 residues. In germline, CDR1 is MDHEN, CDR2 SYDVKM. The CDR3 DNA sequence: TGTGCCACCAGGCCGGGGTCCTATGGCTACACCTTC. Amino acid sequence: CATRPGSYGYTF.

The V gene is TRBV7-9, the J gene TRBJ2-7; 7 bases align to TRBD2. The CDR3 runs 15 residues. Germline V lookup: CDR1 SEHNR, CDR2 FQNEAQ (reference sequence). With 3 bases clipped from V and 3 bases from J, the junction kept 8 bases outside the gene matches. CDR3 coding DNA: TGTGCCAGCAGCTTTTCTGGTGGGGGGGACTACGAGCAGTACTTC. It is translated as CASSFSGGGDYEQYF.

The chain uses TRBV11-2 and TRBJ2-7, with 7 bases lining up with TRBD1. The CDR3 sequence is 15 residues long. The germline V gene encodes CDR1 SGHAT and CDR2 FQNNGV. Trimming cost V 4 bases and J 4 bases; bases outside gene matches: 10. The CDR3 is CASSYRSGQLYEQYF. DNA for the CDR3: TGTGCCAGCAGCTACCGGTCGGGACAGCTATACGAGCAGTACTTC.

The chain links TRBV3-1 (or the pseudogene TRBV3-2) to TRBJ2-1; D ambiguous. Germline CDR1 and CDR2: LGHDT and YNNKEL (reference sequence). The CDR3 spans 12 residues. The germline V and J ends were trimmed by 4 bases and 7 bases, with 8 bases remaining between them. Written as DNA, the CDR3 is TGTGCCAGCAGCCTTTCTCGTAATGAGCAGTTCTTC. This gives the protein CASSLSRNEQFF.

This chain connects TRBV6-5 to TRBJ1-1, with D perhaps TRBD1 (6 bases). This CDR3 contains 15 residues. V lost 0 bases and J lost 1, with 9 bases in between. Looked up from germline, CDR1 is MNHEY and CDR2 is SVGAGI. CDR3 amino acids: CASSYSAGENTEAFF. CDR3 DNA sequence: TGTGCCAGCAGTTACTCGGCAGGGGAGAACACTGAAGCTTTCTTT.

V gene TRBV16 combines with J gene TRBJ2-2; D remains ambiguous. Germline lookup yields CDR1 KGHSY and CDR2 FQNENV. The CDR3 has 13 amino acids. V was cut by 4 bases and J by 4 bases, with 7 bases left in between. DNA for the CDR3: TGTGCCAGCAGCCGGACGGGCACCGGGGAGCTGTTTTTT. This encodes CASSRTGTGELFF.

The rearrangement joins TRBV18 to TRBJ1-2, with 9 bases lining up with TRBD1. The CDR3 has 15 residues. J gave up 8 bases and V 1 base, and 8 bases lay outside the gene matches. CDR1 is KGHSH, CDR2 LQKENI, per germline. The CDR3 spells CASSPQPGTGQGYTF. In DNA form, the CDR3 reads TGTGCCAGCTCACCACAGCCCGGGACAGGGCAAGGCTACACCTTC.

The sample holds a few counts of this clone. This chain joins TRBV5-4 and TRBJ2-2, with D unresolved. Germline lookup yields CDR1 SGHNT and CDR2 YYREEE (reference sequence). V shed 0 bases and J shed 1 base, with 4 bases lying between them. CDR3 length: 14 amino acids. CDR3 sequence: CASSLAGNTGELFF. CDR3 bases: TGTGCCAGCAGCTTGGCGGGGAACACCGGGGAGCTGTTTTTT.

This sequence joins TRBV7-2 and TRBJ2-5; D unclear. The CDR3 runs to 13 residues. Deletions cut 5 bases from V and 1 base from J, with 8 bases between. The germline V gene has CDR1 SGHTA and CDR2 FQGNSA. In DNA form, the CDR3 reads TGTGCCAGCAGCACCTCCCTCCAAGAGACCCAGTACTTC. This encodes CASSTSLQETQYF. The full variable domain, with the rest looked up from reference TRBV7-2 and TRBJ2-5, is GAGVSQSPSNKVTEKGKDVELRCDPISGHTALYWYRQSLGQGLEFLIYFQGNSAPDKSGLPSDRFSAERTGGSVSTLTIQRTQQEDSAVYLCASSTSLQETQYFGPGTRLLVL.

This sequence joins TRBV27 and TRBJ1-6; TRBD1 is a possible D gene (5 bases). V was pared by 5 bases and J by 7 bases, with 12 bases between. The CDR3 is 14 amino acids. Looked up from germline, CDR1 is MNHEY and CDR2 is SMNVEV (reference sequence). CDR3 sequence reads: CASSPGTGNSPLHF. In DNA form, the CDR3 reads TGTGCCAGCAGTCCTGGGACCGGGAATTCACCCCTCCACTTT.

The V and J genes are TRBV28 and TRBJ1-5; a possible D gene is TRBD1 (5 bases). CDR3 length: 16 residues. The germline V and J ends were trimmed by 6 bases and 0 bases, with 15 bases remaining between them. The germline V gene has CDR1 MDHEN and CDR2 SYDVKM. This CDR3 is CASSWGSLTSNQPQHF. The DNA of the CDR3 is TGTGCCAGCAGCTGGGGCAGCCTGACTAGCAATCAGCCCCAGCATTTT.

This sequence joins TRBV5-6 and TRBJ1-4, with unresolved D. This CDR3 comprises 13 residues. The germline gives CDR1 SGHDT, CDR2 YYEEEE. Trimming cost V 7 bases and J 14 bases, with 21 bases left between them. CDR3 protein: CASPEDYTSYLFF. The CDR3, as DNA: TGTGCCAGCCCCGAGGACTACACATCCTATCTGTTTTTT.